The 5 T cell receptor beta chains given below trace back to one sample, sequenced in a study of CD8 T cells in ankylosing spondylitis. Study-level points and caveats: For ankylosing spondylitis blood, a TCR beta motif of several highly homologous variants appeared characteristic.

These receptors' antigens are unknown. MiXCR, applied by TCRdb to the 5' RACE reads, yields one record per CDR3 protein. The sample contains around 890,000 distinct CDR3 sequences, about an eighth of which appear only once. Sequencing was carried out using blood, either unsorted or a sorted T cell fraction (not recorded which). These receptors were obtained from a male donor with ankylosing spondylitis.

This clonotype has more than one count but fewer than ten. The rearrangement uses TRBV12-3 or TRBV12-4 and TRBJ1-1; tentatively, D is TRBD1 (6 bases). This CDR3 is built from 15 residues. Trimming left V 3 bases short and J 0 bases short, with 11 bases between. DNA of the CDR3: TGTGCCAGCAGTTTTAGGGGGTATATGAACACTGAAGCTTTCTTT. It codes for CASSFRGYMNTEAFF.

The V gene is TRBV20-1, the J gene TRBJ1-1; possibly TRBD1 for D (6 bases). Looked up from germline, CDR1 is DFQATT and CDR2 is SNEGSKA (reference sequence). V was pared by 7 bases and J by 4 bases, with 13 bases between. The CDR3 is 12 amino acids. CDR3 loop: CSGDKGGTEAFF. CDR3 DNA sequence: TGCAGTGGCGACAAGGGGGGCACTGAAGCTTTCTTT.

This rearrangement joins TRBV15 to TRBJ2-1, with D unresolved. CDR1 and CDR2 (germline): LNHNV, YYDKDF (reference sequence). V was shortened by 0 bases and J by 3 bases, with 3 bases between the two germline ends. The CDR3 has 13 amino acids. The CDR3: CATSRDNYNEQFF. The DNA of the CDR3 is TGTGCCACCAGCAGAGATAACTACAATGAGCAGTTCTTC.

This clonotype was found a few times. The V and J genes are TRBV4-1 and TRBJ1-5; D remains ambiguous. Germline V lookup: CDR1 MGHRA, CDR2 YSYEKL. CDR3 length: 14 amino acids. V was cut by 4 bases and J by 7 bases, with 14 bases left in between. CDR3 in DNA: TGCGCCAGCAGCCTATCCCCGGTAGACCAGCCCCAGCATTTT. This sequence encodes CASSLSPVDQPQHF.

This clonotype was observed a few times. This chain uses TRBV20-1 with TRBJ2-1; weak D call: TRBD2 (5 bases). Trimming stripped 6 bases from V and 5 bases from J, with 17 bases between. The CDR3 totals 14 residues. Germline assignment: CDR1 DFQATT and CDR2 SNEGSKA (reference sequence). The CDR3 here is CSALGGSRDNEQFF. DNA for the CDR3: TGCAGTGCCCTAGGCGGGTCGCGGGACAATGAGCAGTTCTTC.